This record concerns one TCR beta chain sequence. Trimming removed 1 base from V and 5 bases from J; junction bases left unmatched: 7. Germline values: CDR1 SEHNR, CDR2 FQNEAQ (reference sequence). The CDR3 runs 15 residues. This sample was included in a study of blood T cell repertoires in COVID-19. The table came from immunoSEQ multiplex PCR; TCRdb's copy has only in-frame clones and leaves some out. The sample yields 140,000 to 150,000 clones, around four fifths seen once. The chain employs TRBV7-9 and TRBJ1-2; 7 bases agree with TRBD1. This TCR was recovered from a woman aged 45-65 years who had recovered from COVID-19. The specimen sequenced was PBMCs or T cells enriched from blood (not recorded which). The CDR3, as DNA: TGTGCCAGCAGCTTAGGCACAGGGACAGCGTATGGCTACACCTTC. Its translation: CASSLGTGTAYGYTF. The full variable domain, in which reference TRBV7-9 and TRBJ1-2 provide the parts outside the CDR3, is DTGVSQNPRHKITKRGQNVTFRCDPISEHNRLYWYRQTLGQGPEFLTYFQNEAQLEKSRLLSDRFSAERPKGSFSTLEIQRTEQGDSAMYLCASSLGTGTAYGYTFGSGTRLTVV.